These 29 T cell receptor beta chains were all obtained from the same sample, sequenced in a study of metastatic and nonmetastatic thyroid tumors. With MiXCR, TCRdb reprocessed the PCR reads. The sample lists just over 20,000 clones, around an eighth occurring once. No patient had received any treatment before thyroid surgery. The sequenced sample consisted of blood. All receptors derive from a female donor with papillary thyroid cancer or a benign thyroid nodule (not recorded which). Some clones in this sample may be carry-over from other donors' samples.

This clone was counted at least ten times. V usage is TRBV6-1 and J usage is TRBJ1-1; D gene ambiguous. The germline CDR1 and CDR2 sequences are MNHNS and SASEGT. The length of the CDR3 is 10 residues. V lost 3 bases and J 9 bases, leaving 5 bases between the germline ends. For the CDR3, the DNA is TGTGCCAGCAGTGACAGCCAAGCTTTCTTT. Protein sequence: CASSDSQAFF.

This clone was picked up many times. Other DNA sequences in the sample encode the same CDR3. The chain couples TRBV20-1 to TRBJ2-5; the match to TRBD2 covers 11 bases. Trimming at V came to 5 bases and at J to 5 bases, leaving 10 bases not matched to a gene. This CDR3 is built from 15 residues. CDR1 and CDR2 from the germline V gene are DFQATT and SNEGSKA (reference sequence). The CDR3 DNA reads TGCAGTGCTCCCTTAGCGGGGGGGCCGGGGGAGACCCAGTACTTC. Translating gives CSAPLAGGPGETQYF.

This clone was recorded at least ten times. CDR3 nucleotide sequence: TGTGCCAGTAGAGACAGGGGACGCACAGATACGCAGTATTTT. Translating it yields CASRDRGRTDTQYF. This sequence joins TRBV19 and TRBJ2-3; 8 nucleotides line up with TRBD1. Unmatched junction bases numbered 3, after V lost 6 bases and J lost 1 base. The germline V gene encodes CDR1 LNHDA and CDR2 SQIVND (reference sequence). The CDR3 totals 14 residues.

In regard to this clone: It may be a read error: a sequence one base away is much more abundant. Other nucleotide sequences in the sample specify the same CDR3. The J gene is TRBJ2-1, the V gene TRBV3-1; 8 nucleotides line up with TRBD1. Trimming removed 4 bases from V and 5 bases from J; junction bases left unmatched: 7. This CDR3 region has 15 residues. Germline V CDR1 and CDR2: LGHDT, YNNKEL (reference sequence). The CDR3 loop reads CASSPFGQGDNEQFF. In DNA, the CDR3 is TGTGCCAGCAGCCCGTTCGGACAGGGTGACAATGAGCAGTTCTTC.

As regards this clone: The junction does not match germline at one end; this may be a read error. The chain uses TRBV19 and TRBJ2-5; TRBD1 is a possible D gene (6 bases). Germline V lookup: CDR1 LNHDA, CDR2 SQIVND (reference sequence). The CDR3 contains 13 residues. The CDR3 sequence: CASMRGYGDTQNF. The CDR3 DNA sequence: TGTGCCAGTATGAGGGGGTATGGAGATACCCAGAACTTC.

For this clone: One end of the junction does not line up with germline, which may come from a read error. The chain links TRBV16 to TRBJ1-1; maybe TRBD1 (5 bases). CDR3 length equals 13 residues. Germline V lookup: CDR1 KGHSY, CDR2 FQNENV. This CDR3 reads CASSQSATVEALF. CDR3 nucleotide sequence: TGTGCCAGCAGCCAATCGGCGACAGTTGAAGCTCTCTTT.

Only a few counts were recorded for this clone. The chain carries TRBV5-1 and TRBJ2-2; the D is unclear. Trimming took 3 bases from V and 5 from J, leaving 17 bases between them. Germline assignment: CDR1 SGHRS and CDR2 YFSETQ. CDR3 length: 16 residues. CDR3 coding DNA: TGCGCCAGCAGCTACGATGCGGTAACGCAGACCGGGGAGCTGTTTTTT. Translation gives CASSYDAVTQTGELFF.

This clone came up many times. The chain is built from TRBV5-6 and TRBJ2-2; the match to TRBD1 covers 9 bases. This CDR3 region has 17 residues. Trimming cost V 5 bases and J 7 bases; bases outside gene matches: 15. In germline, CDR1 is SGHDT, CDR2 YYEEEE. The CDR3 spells CASSYRVGQGEVGELFF. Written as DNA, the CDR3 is TGTGCCAGCAGTTACAGGGTGGGACAGGGTGAAGTCGGGGAGCTGTTTTTT.

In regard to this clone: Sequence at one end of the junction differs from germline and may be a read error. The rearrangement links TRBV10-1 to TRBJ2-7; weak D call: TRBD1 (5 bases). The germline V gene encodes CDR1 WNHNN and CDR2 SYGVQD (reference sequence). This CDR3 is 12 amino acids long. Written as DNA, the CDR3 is TGCACCAGCAGTGACAGCCTCTACGGGCAGTACTTC. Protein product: CTSSDSLYGQYF.

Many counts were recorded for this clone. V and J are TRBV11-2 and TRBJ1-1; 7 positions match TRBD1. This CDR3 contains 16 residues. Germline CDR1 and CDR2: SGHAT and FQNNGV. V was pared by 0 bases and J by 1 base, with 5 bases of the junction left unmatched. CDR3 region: CASSLDRAGGNTEAFF. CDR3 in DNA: TGTGCCAGCAGCTTAGATCGCGCAGGGGGGAACACTGAAGCTTTCTTT.

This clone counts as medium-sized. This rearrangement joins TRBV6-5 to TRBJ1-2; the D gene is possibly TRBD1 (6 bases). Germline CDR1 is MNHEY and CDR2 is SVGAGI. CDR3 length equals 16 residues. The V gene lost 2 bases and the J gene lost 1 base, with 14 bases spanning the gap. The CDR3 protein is CASSYGGGVNNYGYTF. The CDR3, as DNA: TGTGCCAGCAGTTACGGAGGGGGGGTGAATAACTATGGCTACACCTTC.

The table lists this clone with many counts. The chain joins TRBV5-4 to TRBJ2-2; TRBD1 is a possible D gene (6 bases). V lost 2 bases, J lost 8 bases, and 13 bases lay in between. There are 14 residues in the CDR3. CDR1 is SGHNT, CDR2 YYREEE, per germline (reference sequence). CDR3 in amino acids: CASSFEQGMGELFF. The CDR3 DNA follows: TGTGCCAGCAGCTTTGAACAGGGAATGGGGGAGCTGTTTTTT.

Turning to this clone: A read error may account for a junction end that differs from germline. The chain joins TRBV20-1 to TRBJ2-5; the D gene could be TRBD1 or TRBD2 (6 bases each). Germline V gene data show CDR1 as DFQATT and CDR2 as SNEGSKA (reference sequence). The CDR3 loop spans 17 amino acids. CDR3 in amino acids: CSARESLAWGPWKTQCF. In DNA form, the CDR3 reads TGCAGTGCTAGAGAGAGTCTAGCGTGGGGGCCGTGGAAGACCCAGTGCTTC.

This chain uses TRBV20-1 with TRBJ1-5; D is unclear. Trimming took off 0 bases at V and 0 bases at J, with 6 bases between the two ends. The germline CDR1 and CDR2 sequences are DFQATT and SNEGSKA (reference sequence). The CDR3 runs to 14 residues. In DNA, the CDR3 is TGCAGTGCTAGAGAGAAAGCTAGCAATCAGCCCCAGCATTTT. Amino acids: CSAREKASNQPQHF.

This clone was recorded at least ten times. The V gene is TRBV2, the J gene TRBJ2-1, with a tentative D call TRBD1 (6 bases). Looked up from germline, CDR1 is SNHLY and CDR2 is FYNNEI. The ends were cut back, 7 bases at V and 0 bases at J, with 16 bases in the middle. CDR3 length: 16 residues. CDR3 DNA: TGTGCCAGCACCAGAGACCAGGGGAGCTCCTACAATGAGCAGTTCTTC. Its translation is CASTRDQGSSYNEQFF.

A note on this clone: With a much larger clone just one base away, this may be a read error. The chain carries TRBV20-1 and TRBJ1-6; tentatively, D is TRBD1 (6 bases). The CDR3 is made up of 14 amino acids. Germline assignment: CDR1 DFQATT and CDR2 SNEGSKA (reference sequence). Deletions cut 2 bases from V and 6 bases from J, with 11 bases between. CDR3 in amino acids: CSARCEGGNSPLHF. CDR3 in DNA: TGCAGTGCTAGATGTGAGGGGGGTAATTCACCCCTCCACTTT.

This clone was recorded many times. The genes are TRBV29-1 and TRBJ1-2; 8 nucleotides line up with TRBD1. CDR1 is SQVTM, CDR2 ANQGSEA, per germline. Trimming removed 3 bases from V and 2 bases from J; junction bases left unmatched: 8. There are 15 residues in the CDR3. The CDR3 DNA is TGCAGCGTTGATACCAGGACAGGGCGGAACTATGGCTACACCTTC. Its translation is CSVDTRTGRNYGYTF.

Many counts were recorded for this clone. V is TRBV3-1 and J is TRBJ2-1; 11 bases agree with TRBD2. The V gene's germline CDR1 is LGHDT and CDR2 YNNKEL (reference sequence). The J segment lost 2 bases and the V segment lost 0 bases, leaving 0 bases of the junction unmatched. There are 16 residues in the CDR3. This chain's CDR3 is CASSQDSGRAYNEQFF. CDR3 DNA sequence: TGTGCCAGCAGCCAAGATAGCGGGAGGGCCTACAATGAGCAGTTCTTC.

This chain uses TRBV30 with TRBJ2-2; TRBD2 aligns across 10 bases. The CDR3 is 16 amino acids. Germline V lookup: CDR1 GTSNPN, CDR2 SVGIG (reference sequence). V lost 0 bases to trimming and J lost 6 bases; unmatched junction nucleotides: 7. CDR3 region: CAWSVQLAGEPGELFF. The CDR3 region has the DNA TGTGCCTGGAGTGTACAGCTAGCGGGAGAGCCCGGGGAGCTGTTTTTT.

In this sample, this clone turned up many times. The CDR3 is CASSRERGPQETQYF. The DNA of the CDR3 is TGTGCCAGCAGCCGCGAGCGGGGGCCCCAAGAGACCCAGTACTTC. The V call is TRBV2, the J call TRBJ2-5; 8 positions match TRBD2. CDR3 length: 15 residues. V shed 6 bases, J shed 1 base, and the junction held 7 bases outside the gene matches. Germline CDR1 reads SNHLY; CDR2 reads FYNNEI.

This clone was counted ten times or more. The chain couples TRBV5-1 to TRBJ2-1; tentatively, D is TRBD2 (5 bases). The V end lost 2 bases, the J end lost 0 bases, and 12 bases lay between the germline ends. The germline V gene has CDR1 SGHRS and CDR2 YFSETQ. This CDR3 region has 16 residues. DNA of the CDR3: TGCGCCAGCAGCTTTAAAGCGGAAAGCTCCTACAATGAGCAGTTCTTC. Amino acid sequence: CASSFKAESSYNEQFF.

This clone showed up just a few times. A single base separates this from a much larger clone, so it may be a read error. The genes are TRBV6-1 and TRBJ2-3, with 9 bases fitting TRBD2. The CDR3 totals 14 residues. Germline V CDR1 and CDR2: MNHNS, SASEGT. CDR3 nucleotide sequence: TGTGCCAGCAGGTTTGGGACTAGCACAGATACACAGTATTTT. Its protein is CASRFGTSTDTQYF.

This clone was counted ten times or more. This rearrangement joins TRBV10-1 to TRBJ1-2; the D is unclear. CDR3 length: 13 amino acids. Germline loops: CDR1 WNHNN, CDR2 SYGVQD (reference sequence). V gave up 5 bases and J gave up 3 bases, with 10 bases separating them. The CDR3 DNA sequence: TGCGCCAGCAGTCAGGACGGATACTATGGCTACACCTTC. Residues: CASSQDGYYGYTF.

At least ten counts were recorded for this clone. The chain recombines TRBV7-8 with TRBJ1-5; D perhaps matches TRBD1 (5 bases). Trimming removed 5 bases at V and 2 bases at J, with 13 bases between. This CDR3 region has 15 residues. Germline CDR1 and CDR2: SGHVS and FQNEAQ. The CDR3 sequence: CASSRSGWGNQPQHF. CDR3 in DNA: TGTGCCAGCAGCCGCTCAGGGTGGGGCAATCAGCCCCAGCATTTT.

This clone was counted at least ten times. As DNA, the CDR3 is TGTGCCAGTAGTATGGTCACAGACCGCAATCAGCCCCAGCATTTT. Amino acids: CASSMVTDRNQPQHF. The rearrangement links TRBV19 to TRBJ1-5; D call uncertain. Germline loops: CDR1 LNHDA, CDR2 SQIVND (reference sequence). The CDR3 runs to 15 residues. Between the trimmed V and J ends, which lost 3 bases and 2 bases, there was a span of 11 bases.

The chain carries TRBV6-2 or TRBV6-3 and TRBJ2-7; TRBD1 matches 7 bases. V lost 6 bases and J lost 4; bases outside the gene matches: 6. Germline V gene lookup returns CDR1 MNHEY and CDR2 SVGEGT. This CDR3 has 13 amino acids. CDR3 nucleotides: TGTGCCAGCAGCAAGACAGGGTTTTACGAGCAGTACTTC. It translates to CASSKTGFYEQYF.

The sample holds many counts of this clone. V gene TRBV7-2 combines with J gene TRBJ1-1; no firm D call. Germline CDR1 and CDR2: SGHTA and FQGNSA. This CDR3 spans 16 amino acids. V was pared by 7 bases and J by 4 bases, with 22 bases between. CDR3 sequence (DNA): TGTGCCAGCACCCCGAACACAGTCGGAATTCGCACTGAAGCTTTCTTT. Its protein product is CASTPNTVGIRTEAFF.

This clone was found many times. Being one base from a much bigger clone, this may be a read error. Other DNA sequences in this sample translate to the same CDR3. CDR3 in amino acids: CASALSGGISNEQFF. DNA for the CDR3: TGTGCCAGCGCGCTGAGCGGGGGGATAAGCAATGAGCAGTTCTTC. The rearrangement links TRBV2 to TRBJ2-1, with 9 bases matching TRBD2. V trimming: 8 bases; J trimming: 6 bases; junction bases outside the gene matches: 11. There are 15 residues in the CDR3. Per the germline V gene, CDR1 is SNHLY and CDR2 is FYNNEI.

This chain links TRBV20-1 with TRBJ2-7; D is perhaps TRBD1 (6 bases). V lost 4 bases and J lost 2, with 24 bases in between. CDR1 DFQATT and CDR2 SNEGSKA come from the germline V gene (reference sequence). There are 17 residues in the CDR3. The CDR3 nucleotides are TGCAGTGCTATAGACAGCAGCCCAGGGGTCAGTCCCTACGAGCAGTACTTC. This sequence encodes CSAIDSSPGVSPYEQYF.